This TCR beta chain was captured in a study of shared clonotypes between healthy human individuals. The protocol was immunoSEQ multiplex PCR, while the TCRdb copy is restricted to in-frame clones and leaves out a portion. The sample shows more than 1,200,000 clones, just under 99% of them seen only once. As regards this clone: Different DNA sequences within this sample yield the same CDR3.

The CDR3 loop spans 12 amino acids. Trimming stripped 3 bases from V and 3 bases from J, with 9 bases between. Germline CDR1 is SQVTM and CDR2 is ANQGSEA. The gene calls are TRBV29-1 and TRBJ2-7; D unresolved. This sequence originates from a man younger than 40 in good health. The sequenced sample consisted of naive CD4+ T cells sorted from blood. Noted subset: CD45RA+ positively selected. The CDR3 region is CSVEGSGYEQYF. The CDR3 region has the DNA TGCAGCGTTGAGGGATCGGGCTACGAGCAGTACTTC.